These 3 T cell receptor beta chains share one sample of origin, sequenced in a study of blood T cell repertoires in COVID-19. The protocol was immunoSEQ multiplex PCR, while the TCRdb copy is restricted to in-frame clones and leaves out a portion. The sample carries over 450,000 clones, roughly 89% recorded once. Sequencing was done on a sample of peripheral blood. The receptors derive from a young man with COVID-19, enrolled during active disease.

This clone occurred once. The chain carries TRBV19 and TRBJ1-4; TRBD1 agrees at 7 bases. V lost 3 bases, J lost 8 bases, and 9 bases stayed unmatched. Per germline, CDR1 LNHDA and CDR2 SQIVND (reference sequence). The CDR3 covers 15 residues. CDR3 loop: CASSIEGAPGEKLFF. In DNA form, the CDR3 reads TGTGCCAGTAGTATCGAGGGGGCACCGGGGGAAAAACTGTTTTTT.

This clone was recorded a few times. J is TRBJ1-5 and V is TRBV18; possible D gene TRBD1, 6 bases. CDR3 length: 14 residues. V lost 3 bases and J lost 7, with 13 bases in between. The germline CDR1 and CDR2 sequences are KGHSH and LQKENI. The CDR3: CASSPLGGYQPQHF. Written as DNA, the CDR3 is TGTGCCAGCTCACCCCTAGGGGGTTACCAGCCCCAGCATTTT.

The chain uses TRBV4-1 and TRBJ2-7; D is undetermined. V was clipped by 1 base and J by 0 bases, with 7 bases between them. CDR1 is MGHRA, CDR2 YSYEKL, per germline. The CDR3 extends over 14 amino acids. The CDR3 bases are TGCGCCAGCAGCCAAGGATTGAGCTCCTACGAGCAGTACTTC. Amino acids: CASSQGLSSYEQYF.